These T cell receptor beta chains were read from a single sample in a study of blood T cell repertoires in COVID-19. The protocol was immunoSEQ multiplex PCR, while the TCRdb copy is restricted to in-frame clones and leaves out a portion. The sample includes about 330,000 clones, over 75% of them seen just once. Sequenced input: peripheral blood. The receptors derive from a woman aged 50 to 60 with active or convalescent COVID-19. Both conserved end residues are part of each CDR3. Each record gives: J gene, clone size, V gene, D gene, CDR3 protein, CDR3 DNA. D genes are given only for firm matches. Some rows mark clone size as missing; the rest say once, few, many or name a class of expanded clone.

j_gene: TRBJ2-1; abundance: .; v_gene: TRBV3-1/TRBV3-2; d_gene: .; CDR3aa: CASSQGTGYNEQFF; CDR3nt: TGTGCCAGCAGCCAAGGGACTGGATACAATGAGCAGTTCTTC
j_gene: TRBJ2-7; abundance: .; v_gene: TRBV4-3; d_gene: TRBD2; CDR3aa: CASSQDLAGGWDEQYF; CDR3nt: TGCGCCAGCAGCCAAGATCTGGCGGGAGGATGGGACGAGCAGTACTTC
j_gene: TRBJ1-1; abundance: .; v_gene: TRBV7-3; d_gene: TRBD1; CDR3aa: CASSLNRDRGTEAFF; CDR3nt: TGTGCCAGCAGCTTAAATAGGGACAGGGGCACTGAAGCTTTCTTT
j_gene: TRBJ2-1; abundance: .; v_gene: TRBV7-9; d_gene: TRBD1; CDR3aa: CASSPGATGGGEQFF; CDR3nt: TGTGCCAGCAGCCCCGGGGCGACAGGGGGCGGTGAGCAGTTCTTC
j_gene: TRBJ1-2; abundance: .; v_gene: TRBV18; d_gene: .; CDR3aa: CASSPREGSYGYTF; CDR3nt: TGTGCCAGCTCACCACGAGAGGGATCCTATGGCTACACCTTC
j_gene: TRBJ2-3; abundance: .; v_gene: TRBV4-3; d_gene: .; CDR3aa: CASSQDGGYSSTDTQYF; CDR3nt: TGCGCCAGCAGCCAAGACGGCGGCTATTCTAGCACAGATACGCAGTATTTT
j_gene: TRBJ1-3; abundance: .; v_gene: TRBV30; d_gene: TRBD1; CDR3aa: CAWSADRISGNTIYF; CDR3nt: TGTGCCTGGAGTGCGGACAGGATCTCTGGAAACACCATATATTTT
j_gene: TRBJ2-1; abundance: .; v_gene: TRBV7-9; d_gene: TRBD2; CDR3aa: CASSRGSGLSSYNEQFF; CDR3nt: TGTGCCAGCAGTAGGGGTAGCGGGTTAAGCTCCTACAATGAGCAGTTCTTC
j_gene: TRBJ1-6; abundance: .; v_gene: TRBV19; d_gene: TRBD1; CDR3aa: CASSSGQGTNSPLHF; CDR3nt: TGTGCCAGTAGTTCCGGACAGGGGACTAATTCACCCCTCCACTTT
j_gene: TRBJ2-2; abundance: .; v_gene: TRBV27; d_gene: TRBD1; CDR3aa: CASSSDRGGSGELFF; CDR3nt: TGTGCCAGCAGCTCGGACAGGGGGGGTTCCGGGGAGCTGTTTTTT
j_gene: TRBJ2-1; abundance: once; v_gene: TRBV12-3/TRBV12-4; d_gene: .; CDR3aa: CASSLGAGEQFF; CDR3nt: TGTGCCAGCAGTTTGGGGGCGGGCGAGCAGTTCTTC
j_gene: TRBJ1-2; abundance: .; v_gene: TRBV7-9; d_gene: TRBD1; CDR3aa: CASSPSTGTGSGYTF; CDR3nt: TGTGCCAGCAGCCCATCGACCGGGACAGGGAGTGGCTACACCTTC
j_gene: TRBJ2-3; abundance: .; v_gene: TRBV5-1; d_gene: TRBD2; CDR3aa: CASSLGLAGGGTDTQYF; CDR3nt: TGCGCCAGCAGCTTGGGACTAGCGGGGGGCGGCACAGATACGCAGTATTTT
j_gene: TRBJ2-1; abundance: .; v_gene: TRBV19; d_gene: TRBD1; CDR3aa: CASSKGQGYYNEQFF; CDR3nt: TGTGCCAGTAGTAAGGGACAGGGGTACTACAATGAGCAGTTCTTC
j_gene: TRBJ1-2; abundance: .; v_gene: TRBV6-5; d_gene: .; CDR3aa: CASSKAGSYGYTF; CDR3nt: TGTGCCAGCAGCAAAGCGGGTAGTTATGGCTACACCTTC
j_gene: TRBJ1-2; abundance: .; v_gene: TRBV19; d_gene: .; CDR3aa: CASNFGQNNYGYTF; CDR3nt: TGTGCCAGTAATTTCGGACAGAACAACTATGGCTACACCTTC
j_gene: TRBJ2-1; abundance: .; v_gene: TRBV7-8; d_gene: .; CDR3aa: CASSFWTAYEETYNEQFF; CDR3nt: TGTGCCAGCAGCTTCTGGACAGCCTACGAAGAGACCTACAATGAGCAGTTCTTC
j_gene: TRBJ2-5; abundance: .; v_gene: TRBV7-3; d_gene: TRBD1; CDR3aa: CASGSGQGQETQYF; CDR3nt: TGTGCCAGCGGGTCAGGACAGGGGCAAGAGACCCAGTACTTC
j_gene: TRBJ1-3; abundance: .; v_gene: TRBV4-3; d_gene: TRBD1; CDR3aa: CASSQVTGTGFSGNTIYF; CDR3nt: TGCGCCAGCAGCCAAGTAACCGGGACAGGGTTTTCCGGAAACACCATATATTTT
j_gene: TRBJ2-3; abundance: .; v_gene: TRBV18; d_gene: .; CDR3aa: CASSPSYIETDTQYF; CDR3nt: TGTGCCAGCTCACCATCCTATATCGAAACAGATACGCAGTATTTT
j_gene: TRBJ1-3; abundance: once; v_gene: TRBV29-1; d_gene: .; CDR3aa: CSVEDTFSGNTIYF; CDR3nt: TGCAGCGTTGAAGACACATTTTCTGGAAACACCATATATTTT
j_gene: TRBJ2-1; abundance: .; v_gene: TRBV25-1; d_gene: .; CDR3aa: CASSVRRGGHEQFF; CDR3nt: TGTGCCAGCTCAGTGAGGAGGGGGGGCCATGAGCAGTTCTTC
j_gene: TRBJ2-1; abundance: .; v_gene: TRBV28; d_gene: TRBD2; CDR3aa: CASSEPGLAGRGVQFF; CDR3nt: TGTGCCAGCAGCGAACCTGGGCTAGCGGGGAGGGGTGTGCAGTTCTTC
j_gene: TRBJ1-5; abundance: .; v_gene: TRBV2; d_gene: .; CDR3aa: CASSDDQPQHF; CDR3nt: TGTGCCAGCAGTGACGATCAGCCCCAGCATTTT
j_gene: TRBJ1-5; abundance: .; v_gene: TRBV25-1; d_gene: .; CDR3aa: CASSPRSSNQPQHF; CDR3nt: TGTGCCAGCAGTCCACGGTCTAGCAATCAGCCCCAGCATTTT
j_gene: TRBJ2-3; abundance: .; v_gene: TRBV7-7; d_gene: TRBD2; CDR3aa: CASSLVYSGGAGTDTQYF; CDR3nt: TGTGCTAGCAGCTTAGTCTATAGCGGGGGGGCCGGCACAGATACGCAGTATTTT
j_gene: TRBJ2-7; abundance: .; v_gene: TRBV2; d_gene: .; CDR3aa: CASTRQVHEQYF; CDR3nt: TGTGCCAGCACACGACAGGTCCACGAGCAGTACTTC
j_gene: TRBJ1-1; abundance: .; v_gene: TRBV6-4; d_gene: .; CDR3aa: CASSLNWNTEAFF; CDR3nt: TGTGCCAGCAGTCTTAACTGGAACACTGAAGCTTTCTTT
j_gene: TRBJ2-2; abundance: .; v_gene: TRBV25-1; d_gene: .; CDR3aa: CASSWAMNTGELFF; CDR3nt: TGTGCCAGCAGTTGGGCGATGAACACCGGGGAGCTGTTTTTT
j_gene: TRBJ1-5; abundance: .; v_gene: TRBV4-1; d_gene: .; CDR3aa: CASSPEAKAGALGQPQHF; CDR3nt: TGCGCCAGCAGCCCTGAGGCGAAAGCAGGGGCCCTGGGTCAGCCCCAGCATTTT